Listed below are T cell receptor beta chains from one sample, sequenced in a study of shared clonotypes between healthy human individuals. TCRdb keeps only in-frame clones here, not all; method: immunoSEQ multiplex PCR. The sample gives roughly 410,000 clones, just over 95% of which show up once; 0.32% is in the top ten. Sequenced input: memory CD8+ T cells sorted from blood. The receptors come from a man aged 25-40 years in good health. CDR3s leave out the opening cysteine and the closing phenylalanine or tryptophan. Each record gives: J gene, V gene, CDR3 protein.

TRBJ2-7 | TRBV5-1 | ASREGPGYEQY
TRBJ1-3 | TRBV7-9 | ASSRRIGTASGNTIY
TRBJ2-7 | TRBV2 | ASSPGLSSYEQY
TRBJ1-4 | TRBV6-5 | ASSMWRTNEKLF
TRBJ2-3 | TRBV27 | ASSQYRANTHNTDTQY
TRBJ2-1 | TRBV2 | ASNKEARFSYNEQF
TRBJ1-1 | TRBV7-9 | ASSPSLFEAF
TRBJ1-5 | TRBV16 | ASSQSGLNQPQH
TRBJ2-1 | TRBV19 | ASSIFGNNEQF
TRBJ1-3 | TRBV6-5 | ASRTGESGNTIY
TRBJ1-4 | TRBV30 | AWRKSGINEKLF
TRBJ2-1 | TRBV6-7 | ASSYPRILPYNEQF
TRBJ2-2 | TRBV15 | ATSRVAGDTGELF
TRBJ2-2 | TRBV2 | ASSDRDHTGELF
TRBJ1-3 | TRBV7-9 | ASRPKHTSYSGNTIY
TRBJ2-5 | TRBV6-5 | ASSYSRREGETQY
TRBJ2-3 | TRBV6-1 | ASGRDRVADTQY
TRBJ2-2 | TRBV29-1 | STTTSNTGELF
TRBJ2-1 | TRBV6-5 | ASSRDNEQF
TRBJ1-5 | TRBV19 | ASSTTGLGNQPQH
TRBJ2-3 | TRBV7-2 | ASSLFPPSSVDFTDTQY
TRBJ2-1 | TRBV7-9 | ASTSSGSSYNEQF
TRBJ1-2 | TRBV20-1 | SARDQEVGT
TRBJ1-1 | TRBV7-2 | ASSLGLRTEAF